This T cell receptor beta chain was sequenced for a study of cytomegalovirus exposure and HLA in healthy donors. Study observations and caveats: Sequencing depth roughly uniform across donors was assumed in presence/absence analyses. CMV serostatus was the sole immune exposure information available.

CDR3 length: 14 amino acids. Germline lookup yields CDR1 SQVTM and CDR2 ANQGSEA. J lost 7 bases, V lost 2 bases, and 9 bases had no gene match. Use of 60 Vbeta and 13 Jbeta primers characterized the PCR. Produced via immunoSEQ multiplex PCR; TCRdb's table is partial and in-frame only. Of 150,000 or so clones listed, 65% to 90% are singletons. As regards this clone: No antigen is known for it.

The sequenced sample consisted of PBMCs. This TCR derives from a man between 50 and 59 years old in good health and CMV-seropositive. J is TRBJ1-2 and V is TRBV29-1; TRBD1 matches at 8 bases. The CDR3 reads CSVEPRQGSVGYTF. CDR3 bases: TGCAGCGTTGAACCGCGACAGGGGAGTGTTGGCTACACCTTC.